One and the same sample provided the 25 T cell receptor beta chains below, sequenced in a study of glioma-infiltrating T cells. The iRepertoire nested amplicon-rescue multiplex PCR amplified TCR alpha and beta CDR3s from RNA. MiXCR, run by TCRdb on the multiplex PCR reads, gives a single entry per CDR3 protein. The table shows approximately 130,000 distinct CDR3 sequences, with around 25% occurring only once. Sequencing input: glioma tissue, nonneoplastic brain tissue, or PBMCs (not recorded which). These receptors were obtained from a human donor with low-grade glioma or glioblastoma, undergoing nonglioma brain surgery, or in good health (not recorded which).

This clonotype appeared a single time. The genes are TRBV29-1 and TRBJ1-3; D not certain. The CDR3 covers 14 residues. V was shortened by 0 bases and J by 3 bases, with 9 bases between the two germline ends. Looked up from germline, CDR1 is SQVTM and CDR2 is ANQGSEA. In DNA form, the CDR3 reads TGCAGCGTTGAAGATCAAGGTGTTGGAAACACCATATATTTT. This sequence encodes CSVEDQGVGNTIYF.

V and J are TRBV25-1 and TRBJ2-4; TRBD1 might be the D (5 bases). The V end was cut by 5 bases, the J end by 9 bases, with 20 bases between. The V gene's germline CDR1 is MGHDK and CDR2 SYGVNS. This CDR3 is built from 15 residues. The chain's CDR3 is CASSSTVHPPGIQYF. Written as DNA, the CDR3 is TGTGCCAGCAGTTCGACAGTCCACCCACCCGGCATTCAGTACTTC.

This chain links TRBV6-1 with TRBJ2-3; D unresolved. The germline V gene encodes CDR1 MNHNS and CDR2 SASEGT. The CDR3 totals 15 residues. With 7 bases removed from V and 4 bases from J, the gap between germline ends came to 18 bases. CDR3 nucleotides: TGTGCCAGCACCCCAGACGGTACCTTGGCAGATACGCAGTATTTT. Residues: CASTPDGTLADTQYF.

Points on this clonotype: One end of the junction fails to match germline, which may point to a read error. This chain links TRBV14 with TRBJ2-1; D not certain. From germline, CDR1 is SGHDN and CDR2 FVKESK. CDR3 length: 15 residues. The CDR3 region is CARSQGTDSYNEQFF. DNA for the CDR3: TGTGCCAGAAGCCAAGGAACGGACTCCTACAATGAGCAGTTCTTC.

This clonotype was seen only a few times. CDR3 loop: CRLDVRGAKSYYGYTF. The CDR3 DNA is TGCAGGCTGGACGTAAGGGGCGCGAAGAGTTACTATGGCTACACCTTC. This chain uses TRBV20-1 with TRBJ1-2; possibly TRBD1 for D (5 bases). Germline V gene data show CDR1 as DFQATT and CDR2 as SNEGSKA (reference sequence). CDR3 length equals 16 residues.

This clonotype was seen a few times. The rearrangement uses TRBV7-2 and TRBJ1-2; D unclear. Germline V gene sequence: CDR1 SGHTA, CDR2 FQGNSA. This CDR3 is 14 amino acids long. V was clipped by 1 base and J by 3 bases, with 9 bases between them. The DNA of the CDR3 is TGTGCCAGCAGCTTAGGGCGGAGTTACTATGGCTACACCTTC. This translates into CASSLGRSYYGYTF.

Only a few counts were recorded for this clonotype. The CDR3 bases are TGTGCCAGCAGCCAAGGTCCGGTGGACTATGGCTACACCTTC. The encoded protein is CASSQGPVDYGYTF. The chain uses TRBV3-1 and TRBJ1-2; unclear D gene. Germline V gives CDR1 LGHDT, CDR2 YNNKEL (reference sequence). The ends were cut back, 1 base at V and 3 bases at J, with 9 bases in the middle. This CDR3 contains 14 residues. The full variable domain, completed using reference TRBV3-1 and TRBJ1-2, is DTAVSQTPKYLVTQMGNDKSIKCEQNLGHDTMYWYKQDSKKFLKIMFSYNNKELIINETVPNRFSPKSPDKAHLNLHINSLELGDSAVYFCASSQGPVDYGYTFGSGTRLTVV.

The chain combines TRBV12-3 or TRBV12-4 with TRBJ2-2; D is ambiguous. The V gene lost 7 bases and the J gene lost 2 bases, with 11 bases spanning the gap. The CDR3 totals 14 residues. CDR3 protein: CASNEDLNTGELFF. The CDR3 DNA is TGTGCCAGCAATGAGGATCTAAACACCGGGGAGCTGTTTTTT.

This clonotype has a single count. Written as DNA, the CDR3 is TGTGCCAGCAGCCCCCCGATGAAGACCCAGTACTTC. It translates to CASSPPMKTQYF. The V and J genes are TRBV7-9 and TRBJ2-5, with D hard to call. Germline values: CDR1 SEHNR, CDR2 FQNEAQ (reference sequence). CDR3 size: 12 residues. V lost 5 bases to trimming and J lost 6 bases, with 10 bases between them.

DNA for the CDR3: TGTGCCAGTAGTCCGGGACAGTTCACGTTGAACACTGAAGCTTTCTTT. This gives the protein CASSPGQFTLNTEAFF. The V gene is TRBV19, the J gene TRBJ1-1; TRBD1 agrees at 7 bases. Trimming removed 5 bases from V and 0 bases from J; junction bases left unmatched: 9. This CDR3 has 16 amino acids. Per the germline V gene, CDR1 is LNHDA and CDR2 is SQIVND (reference sequence).

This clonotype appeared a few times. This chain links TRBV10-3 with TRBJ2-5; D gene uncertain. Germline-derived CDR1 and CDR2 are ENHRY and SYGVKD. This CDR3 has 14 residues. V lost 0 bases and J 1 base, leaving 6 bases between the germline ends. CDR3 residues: CAISESGLQETQYF. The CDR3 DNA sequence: TGTGCCATCAGTGAGTCGGGCCTCCAAGAGACCCAGTACTTC.

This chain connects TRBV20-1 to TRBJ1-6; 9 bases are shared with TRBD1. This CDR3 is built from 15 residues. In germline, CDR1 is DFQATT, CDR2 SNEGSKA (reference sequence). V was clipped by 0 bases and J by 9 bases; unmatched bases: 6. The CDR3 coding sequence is TGCAGTGCTAGAGATTCAACAGGGGGCGGTTCACCCCTCCACTTT. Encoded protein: CSARDSTGGGSPLHF.

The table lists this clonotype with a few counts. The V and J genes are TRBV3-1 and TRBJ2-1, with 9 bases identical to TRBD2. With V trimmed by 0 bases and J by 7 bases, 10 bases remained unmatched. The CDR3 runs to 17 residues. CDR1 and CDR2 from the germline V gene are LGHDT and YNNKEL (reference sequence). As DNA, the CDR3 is TGTGCCAGCAGCCAAGATCGGTTAGCGGGGGCGAGGAATGAGCAGTTCTTC. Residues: CASSQDRLAGARNEQFF.

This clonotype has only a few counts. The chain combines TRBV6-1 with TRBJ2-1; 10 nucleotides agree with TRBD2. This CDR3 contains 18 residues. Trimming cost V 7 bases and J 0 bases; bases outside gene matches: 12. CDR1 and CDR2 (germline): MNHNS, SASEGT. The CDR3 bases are TGTGCCAGCACCAAGGGGGCTAGCGGGGGTTTCTCCTACAATGAGCAGTTCTTC. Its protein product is CASTKGASGGFSYNEQFF.

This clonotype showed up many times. The CDR3 nucleotides read TGTGCCACCAGTGACACTAGCGGGGGGGCCGTAGATACGCAGTATTTT. This encodes CATSDTSGGAVDTQYF. The chain uses TRBV24-1 and TRBJ2-3; 13 bases align to TRBD2. From germline, CDR1 is KGHDR and CDR2 SFDVKD. There are 16 residues in the CDR3. Losses at the gene ends were 4 bases for V and 5 bases for J; bases not matched to a gene: 5.

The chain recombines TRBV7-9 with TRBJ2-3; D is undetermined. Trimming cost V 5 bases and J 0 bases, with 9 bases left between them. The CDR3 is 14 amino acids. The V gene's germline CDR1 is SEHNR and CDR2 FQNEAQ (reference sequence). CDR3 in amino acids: CASSPDTSTDTQYF. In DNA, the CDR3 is TGTGCCAGCAGCCCAGACACGAGCACAGATACGCAGTATTTT.

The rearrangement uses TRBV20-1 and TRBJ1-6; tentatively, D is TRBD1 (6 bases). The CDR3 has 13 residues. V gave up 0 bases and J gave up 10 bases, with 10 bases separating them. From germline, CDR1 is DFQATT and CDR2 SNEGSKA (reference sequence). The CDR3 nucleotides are TGCAGTGCTAGAGACACAGGGCAATCACCCCTCCACTTT. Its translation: CSARDTGQSPLHF.

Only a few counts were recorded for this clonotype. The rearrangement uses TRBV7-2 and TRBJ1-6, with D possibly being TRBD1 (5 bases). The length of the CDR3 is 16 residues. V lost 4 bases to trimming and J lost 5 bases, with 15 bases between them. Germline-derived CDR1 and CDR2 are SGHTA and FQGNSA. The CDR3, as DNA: TGTGCCAGCAGCTCTAGTTCGGGACGGAATAATTCACCCCTCCACTTT. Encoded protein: CASSSSSGRNNSPLHF.

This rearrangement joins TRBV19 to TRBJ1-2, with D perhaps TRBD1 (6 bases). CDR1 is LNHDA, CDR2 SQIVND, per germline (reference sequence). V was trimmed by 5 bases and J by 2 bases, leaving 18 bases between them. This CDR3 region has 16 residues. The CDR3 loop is CASSFPPGGPNYGYTF. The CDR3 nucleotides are TGTGCCAGTAGTTTCCCGCCCGGGGGGCCCAACTATGGCTACACCTTC. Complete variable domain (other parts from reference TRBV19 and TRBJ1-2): DGGITQSPKYLFRKEGQNVTLSCEQNLNHDAMYWYRQDPGQGLRLIYYSQIVNDFQKGDIAEGYSVSREKKESFPLTVTSAQKNPTAFYLCASSFPPGGPNYGYTFGSGTRLTVV.

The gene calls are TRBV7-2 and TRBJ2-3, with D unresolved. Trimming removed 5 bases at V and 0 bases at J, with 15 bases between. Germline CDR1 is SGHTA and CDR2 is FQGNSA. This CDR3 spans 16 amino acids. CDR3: CASSARGTSSTDTQYF. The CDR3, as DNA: TGTGCCAGCAGCGCTCGAGGCACCTCAAGCACAGATACGCAGTATTTT.

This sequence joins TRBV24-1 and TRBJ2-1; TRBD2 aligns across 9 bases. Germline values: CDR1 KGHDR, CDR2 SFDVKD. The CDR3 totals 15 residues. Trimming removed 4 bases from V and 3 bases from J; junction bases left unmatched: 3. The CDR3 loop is CATSDSGGRYNEQFF. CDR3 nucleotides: TGTGCCACCAGTGACAGCGGGGGGCGCTACAATGAGCAGTTCTTC.

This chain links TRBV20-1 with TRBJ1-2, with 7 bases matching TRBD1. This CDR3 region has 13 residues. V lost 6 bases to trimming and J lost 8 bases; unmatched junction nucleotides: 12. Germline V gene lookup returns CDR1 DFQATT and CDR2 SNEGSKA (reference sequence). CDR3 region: CSARRAEGAGYTF. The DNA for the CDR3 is TGCAGTGCCCGCCGGGCGGAGGGGGCCGGCTACACCTTC.

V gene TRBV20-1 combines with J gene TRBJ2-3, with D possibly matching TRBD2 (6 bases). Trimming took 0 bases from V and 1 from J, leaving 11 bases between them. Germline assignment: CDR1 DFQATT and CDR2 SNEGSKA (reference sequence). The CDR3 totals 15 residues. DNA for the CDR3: TGCAGTGCTAGAGATCCGGGGGAGCGCACAGATACGCAGTATTTT. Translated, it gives CSARDPGERTDTQYF.

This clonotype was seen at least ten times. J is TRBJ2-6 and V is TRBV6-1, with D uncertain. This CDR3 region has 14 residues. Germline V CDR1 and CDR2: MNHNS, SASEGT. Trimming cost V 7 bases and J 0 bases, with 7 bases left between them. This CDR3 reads CASNLGSGANVLTF. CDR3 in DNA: TGTGCCAGCAACCTAGGCTCTGGGGCCAACGTCCTGACTTTC.

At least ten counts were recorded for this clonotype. The CDR3 coding sequence is TGTGCCAGCCGCGGGAGCTACGAGCAGTACGTC. It is translated as CASRGSYEQYV. The rearrangement links TRBV28 to TRBJ2-7, with 7 bases that match TRBD2. CDR1 is MDHEN and CDR2 is SYDVKM in the germline V gene. With 8 bases clipped from V and 3 bases from J, the junction kept 1 base outside the gene matches. This CDR3 is 11 amino acids long.